This TCR beta chain was recovered during a study of shared clonotypes between healthy human individuals (dated by TCRdb to the early 2020s). For the study in its entirety: A few men and a couple of women, aged 18 to 49 years, made up the cohort. For each donor, three plates each were used for CD4 naive and CD4 memory, two plates were used for CD8 naive, and one plate was used for CD8 memory. Blood TCR repertoires of several healthy adults were deeply sequenced to estimate repertoire size and the extent of clonotype sharing between individuals. To increase sequencing depth and limit assay-specific biases, different laboratories used diverse techniques to prepare libraries and sequence TCR repertoires. Per donor, leukapheresis produced somewhere between about 0.8 and 9 billion PBMCs.

Donors were healthy HIV-negative adults with no recently reported acute infections or vaccinations. Every donor was a Caucasian adult living in Nashville, Tennessee, USA. CD4+ T cells were enriched by magnetic negative selection; naive cells were then positively selected on CD45RA, and the negative fraction formed the memory subset. Blood was collected by leukapheresis, and PBMCs were isolated by Ficoll-Histopaque density gradient centrifugation and then cryopreserved in liquid nitrogen vapor phase. Analytical flow cytometry was used to check the purity and quantity of every magnetically sorted T cell population. Each sorted fraction had its genomic DNA isolated and then quantified by UV absorbance on a Nanodrop 2000c. Including the terminal cysteine and phenylalanine, the CDR3 comprises 14 residues. Here the CDR3 DNA is all that survives: 42 bases in frame from base 1. V lost 5 bases and J lost 5 bases, and the count of bases not matched to a germline gene is 4. As encoded in the germline V gene (reference sequence), CDR1 is WNHNN while CDR2 is SYGVQD.

Using the deep immunoSEQ assay, multiplex PCR amplified TCR CDR3 regions from genomic DNA. Extracted genomic DNA from each cell subset was spread evenly across all wells of several immunoSEQ 96-well plates, with each plate serving as a replicate. Each replicate PCR for sorted subsets received about 210 ng genomic DNA, equal to about 30,000 T cell genomes. The purified libraries were quantified using a Qubit 3.0 fluorometer, sized with a Bioanalyzer 2100, and then quantified again using the KAPA Library Quantification kit. A separate single-read 150-cycle Illumina NextSeq 550 flow cell was used to sequence each immunoSEQ 96-well plate. In the authors' own workflow: Because only junctional sequences without quality scores were contained in the immunoSEQ output, filtering matching that applied to full-length reads could not be performed. To assign V/J genes and CDR3, sequences were annotated against IMGT germline references using PyIR, a Python wrapper for IgBLAST v1.9. Reads with weak V/J assignments (E-value above 1e-6), missing CDR3, stop codons, out-of-frame junctions, or ambiguous translated residues were removed. A V3J clonotype was defined by an identical inferred V gene, J gene, and CDR3 amino acid sequence. Percentage overlap between repertoires was computed as shared unique clonotypes divided by the size of the smaller repertoire. Richness of each repertoire was evaluated using RTK rarefaction, the Chao1 estimator, and Recon v2.1 estimates of unobserved clonotypes. Generation probabilities for all TCRbeta clonotypes obtained by the gDNA method from a few donors were computed using OLGA. Imported from immuneACCESS, the table was reduced by TCRdb to in-frame sequences with V and J called. These copies leave out some clones; in studies compared against another copy, an unresolved V gene accounts for under half, and the cause of the remainder is not known. V and J calls plus clone size are reproduced from that table; the DNA served to infer D and trimming. The sample records around 1.1 million clones, about 84% of which are singletons. Around 0.61% of the sample comes from the top ten.

Of note for this clone: Its cognate antigen has yet to be identified. Qualities for individual bases were not recorded, and no much larger clone is one base off.

Paper-wide results and their limitations: Even with the large sequencing depth, rarefaction of the sorted-subset datasets indicated that sequencing was incomplete. Based on pairwise subsampling, the degree of clonotype sharing among donors was expected to be affected by sequencing depth. Compared with non-shared clonotypes, the clonotypes found in all four sorted-subset donors had higher generation probabilities. Naive subsets generally had larger estimated clonotype richness than memory subsets did. Sampling was restricted to blood, and TCR repertoires in tissue are likely to differ from TCR repertoires in blood. The genetic and exposure-history diversity represented was limited by the small number of donors. Across a handful of donors, 4.5% to 6.5% of naive CD4, 3.5% of naive CD8, 2.3% of memory CD4, and under 0.45% of memory CD8 clonotypes were shared.

The sequenced material came from memory CD4+ T cells from PBMCs. Explained via the paper, the cell subset or site label denotes: CD45RA-negative fraction. This chain is built from TRBV10-1 and TRBJ2-1, with 9 bases aligning to TRBD1. The clonotype comes from a man aged 18 to 30 in good health. Some clones in this sample may be carry-over from other donors' samples. Read as DNA, the sequence is TGCGCCAGCAGTCCCGGACAGGGGAACAATGAGCAGTTCTTC. Its translation is CASSPGQGNNEQFF.